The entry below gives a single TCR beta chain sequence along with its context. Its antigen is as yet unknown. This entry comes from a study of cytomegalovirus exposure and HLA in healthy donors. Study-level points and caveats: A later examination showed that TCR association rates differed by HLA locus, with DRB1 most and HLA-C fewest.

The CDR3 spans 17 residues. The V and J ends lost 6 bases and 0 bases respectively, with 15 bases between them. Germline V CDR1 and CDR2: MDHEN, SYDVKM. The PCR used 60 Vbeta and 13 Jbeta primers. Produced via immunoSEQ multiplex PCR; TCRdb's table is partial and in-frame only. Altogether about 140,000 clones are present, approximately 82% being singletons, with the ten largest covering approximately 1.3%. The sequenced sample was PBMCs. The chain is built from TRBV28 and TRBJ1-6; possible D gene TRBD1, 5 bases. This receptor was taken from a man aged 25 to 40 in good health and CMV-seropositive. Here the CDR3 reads CASSLNGGTSYNSPLHF. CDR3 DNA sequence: TGTGCCAGCAGCCTAAACGGGGGAACCTCCTATAATTCACCCCTCCACTTT.